One T cell receptor (beta chain) is described in this entry. This sample is drawn from a study of blood T cell repertoires in COVID-19. Study details: Acute and convalescent COVID-19 specimens originated in the United States, Italy and Spain. Nucleic acid was either cDNA or gDNA, and it came from T cells, B-cell-depleted T cells, or PBMCs.

Original methodology: It was from reference gene primer amplification that nucleated cell counts were estimated. Data came from immunoSEQ multiplex PCR; TCRdb stores just in-frame clones and leaves some out. That table furnishes V, J and clone size, whereas the DNA furnished D and trimming. The sample consists of about 94,000 clones, roughly 80% of them appearing once. This clonotype was sampled from a human donor in a cohort sampled during active COVID-19. Input material: peripheral blood.

The CDR3 region has the DNA TGTGCCAGCAGCTTAGTTAGGGCCAGGGGAGATGGCTACACCTTC. The encoded protein is CASSLVRARGDGYTF. This sequence joins TRBV11-2 and TRBJ1-2, with D tentatively TRBD1 (6 bases). The germline V and J ends were trimmed by 1 base and 6 bases, with 15 bases remaining between them. Germline lookup yields CDR1 SGHAT and CDR2 FQNNGV. This CDR3 comprises 15 residues.